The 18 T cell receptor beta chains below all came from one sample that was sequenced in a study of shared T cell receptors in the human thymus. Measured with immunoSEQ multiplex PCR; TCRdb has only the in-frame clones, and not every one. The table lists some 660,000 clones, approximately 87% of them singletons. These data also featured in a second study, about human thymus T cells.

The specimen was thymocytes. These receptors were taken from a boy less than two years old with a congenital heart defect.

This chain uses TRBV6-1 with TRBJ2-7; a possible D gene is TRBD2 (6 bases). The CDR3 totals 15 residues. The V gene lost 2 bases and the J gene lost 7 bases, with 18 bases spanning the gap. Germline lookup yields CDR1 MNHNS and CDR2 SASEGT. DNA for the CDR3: TGTGCCAGCAGTGAATCGATGACGGGACTCCGGGAGCAGTACTTC. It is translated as CASSESMTGLREQYF.

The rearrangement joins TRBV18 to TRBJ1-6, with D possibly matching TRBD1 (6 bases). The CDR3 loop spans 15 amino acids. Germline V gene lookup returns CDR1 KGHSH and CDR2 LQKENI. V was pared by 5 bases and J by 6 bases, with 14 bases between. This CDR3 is CASSTGGGANSPLHF. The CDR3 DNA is TGTGCCAGCTCAACCGGAGGGGGGGCTAATTCACCCCTCCACTTT. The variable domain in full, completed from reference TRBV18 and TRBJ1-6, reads NAGVMQNPRHLVRRRGQEARLRCSPMKGHSHVYWYRQLPEEGLKFMVYLQKENIIDESGMPKERFSAEFPKEGPSILRIQQVVRGDSAAYFCASSTGGGANSPLHFGNGTRLTVT.

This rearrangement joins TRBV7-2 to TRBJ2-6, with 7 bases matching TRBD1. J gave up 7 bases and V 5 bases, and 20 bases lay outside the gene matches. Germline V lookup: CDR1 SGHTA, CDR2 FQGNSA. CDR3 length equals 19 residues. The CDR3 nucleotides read TGTGCCAGCAGCCCCCCTGCAGACAGGGCCGAGGTTGGTGCCAACGTCCTGACTTTC. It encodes CASSPPADRAEVGANVLTF.

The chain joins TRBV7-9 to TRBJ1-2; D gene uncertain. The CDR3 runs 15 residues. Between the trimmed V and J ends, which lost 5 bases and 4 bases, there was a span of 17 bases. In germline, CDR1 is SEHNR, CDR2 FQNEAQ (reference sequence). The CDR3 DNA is TGTGCCAGCAGCCCATACGCGGCCGGTCCCTATGGCTACACCTTC. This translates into CASSPYAAGPYGYTF.

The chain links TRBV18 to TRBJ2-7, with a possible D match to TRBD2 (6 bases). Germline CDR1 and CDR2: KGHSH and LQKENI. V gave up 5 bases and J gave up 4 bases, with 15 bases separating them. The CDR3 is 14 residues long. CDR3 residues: CASSLQQRGYEQYF. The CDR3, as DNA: TGTGCCAGCTCATTACAGCAACGGGGGTACGAGCAGTACTTC.

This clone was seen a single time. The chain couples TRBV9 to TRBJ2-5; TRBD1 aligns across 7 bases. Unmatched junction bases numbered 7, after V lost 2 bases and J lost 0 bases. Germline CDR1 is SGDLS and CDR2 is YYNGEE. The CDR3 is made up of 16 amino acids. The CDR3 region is CASSVRGRGDQETQYF. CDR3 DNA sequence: TGTGCCAGCAGCGTGAGGGGGCGCGGAGACCAAGAGACCCAGTACTTC.

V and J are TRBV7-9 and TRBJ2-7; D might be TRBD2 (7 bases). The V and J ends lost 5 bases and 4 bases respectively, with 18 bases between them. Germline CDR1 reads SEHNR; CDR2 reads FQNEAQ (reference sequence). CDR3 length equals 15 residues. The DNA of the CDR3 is TGTGCCAGCAGCCTCGGGGGGCAGGGAATGTACGAGCAGTACTTC. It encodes CASSLGGQGMYEQYF.

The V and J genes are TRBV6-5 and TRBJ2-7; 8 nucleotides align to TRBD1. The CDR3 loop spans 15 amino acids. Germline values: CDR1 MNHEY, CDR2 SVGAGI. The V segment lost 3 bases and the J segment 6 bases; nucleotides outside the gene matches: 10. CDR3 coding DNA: TGTGCCAGCAGTTATAGCGGACAGGGCCCCACCGAGCAGTACTTC. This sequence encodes CASSYSGQGPTEQYF.

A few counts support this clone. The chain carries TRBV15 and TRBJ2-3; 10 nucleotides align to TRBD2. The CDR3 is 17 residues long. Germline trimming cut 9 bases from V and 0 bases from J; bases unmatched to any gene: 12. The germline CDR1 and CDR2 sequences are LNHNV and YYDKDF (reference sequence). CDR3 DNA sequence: TGTGCCACGACCCAATTGGGACTAGCGAAAAGCACAGATACGCAGTATTTT. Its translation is CATTQLGLAKSTDTQYF. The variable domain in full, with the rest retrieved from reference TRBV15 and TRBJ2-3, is DAMVIQNPRYQVTQFGKPVTLSCSQTLNHNVMYWYQQKSSQAPKLLFHYYDKDFNNEADTPDNFQSRRPNTSFCFLDIRSPGLGDTAMYLCATTQLGLAKSTDTQYFGPGTRLTVL.

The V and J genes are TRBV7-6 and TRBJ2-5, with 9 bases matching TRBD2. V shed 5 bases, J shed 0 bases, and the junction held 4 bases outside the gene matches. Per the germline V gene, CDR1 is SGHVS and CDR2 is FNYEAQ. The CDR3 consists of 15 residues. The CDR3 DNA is TGTGCCAGCAGCACGCGACTAGCGGACCAAGAGACCCAGTACTTC. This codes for CASSTRLADQETQYF.

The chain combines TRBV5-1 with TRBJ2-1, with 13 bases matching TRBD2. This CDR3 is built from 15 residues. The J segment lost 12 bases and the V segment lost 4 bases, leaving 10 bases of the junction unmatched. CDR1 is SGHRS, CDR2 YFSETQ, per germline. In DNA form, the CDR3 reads TGCGCCAGCAGCCAGGGGACTAGCGGGAATAGAGGGCAGTTCTTC. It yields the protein CASSQGTSGNRGQFF. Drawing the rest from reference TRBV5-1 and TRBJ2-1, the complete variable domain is KAGVTQTPRYLIKTRGQQVTLSCSPISGHRSVSWYQQTPGQGLQFLFEYFSETQRNKGNFPGRFSGRQFSNSRSEMNVSTLELGDSALYLCASSQGTSGNRGQFFGPGTRLTVL.

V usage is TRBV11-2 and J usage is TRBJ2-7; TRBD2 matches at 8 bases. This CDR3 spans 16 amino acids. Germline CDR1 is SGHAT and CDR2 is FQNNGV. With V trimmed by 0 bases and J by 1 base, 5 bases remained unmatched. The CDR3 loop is CASSLDGSGTSYEQYF. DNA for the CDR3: TGTGCCAGCAGCTTAGATGGTAGCGGGACTTCCTACGAGCAGTACTTC.

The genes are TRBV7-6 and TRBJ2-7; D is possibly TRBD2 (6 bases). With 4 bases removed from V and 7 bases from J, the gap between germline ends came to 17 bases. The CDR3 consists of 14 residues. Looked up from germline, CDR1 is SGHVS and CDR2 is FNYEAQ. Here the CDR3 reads CASSSGPEAGEQYF. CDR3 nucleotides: TGTGCCAGCAGCTCCGGACCGGAGGCGGGGGAGCAGTACTTC.

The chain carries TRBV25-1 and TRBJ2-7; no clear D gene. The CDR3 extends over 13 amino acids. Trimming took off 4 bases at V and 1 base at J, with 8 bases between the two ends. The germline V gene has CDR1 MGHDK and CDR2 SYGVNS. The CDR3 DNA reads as TGTGCCAGCAGTGCGATACGGTCCTACGAGCAGTACTTC. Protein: CASSAIRSYEQYF.

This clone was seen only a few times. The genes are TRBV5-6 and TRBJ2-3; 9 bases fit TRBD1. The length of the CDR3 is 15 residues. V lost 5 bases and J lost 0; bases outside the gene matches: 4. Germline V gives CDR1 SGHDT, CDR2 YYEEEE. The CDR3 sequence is CASRSDRGSTDTQYF. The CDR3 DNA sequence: TGTGCCAGCAGGTCGGACAGGGGAAGCACAGATACGCAGTATTTT.

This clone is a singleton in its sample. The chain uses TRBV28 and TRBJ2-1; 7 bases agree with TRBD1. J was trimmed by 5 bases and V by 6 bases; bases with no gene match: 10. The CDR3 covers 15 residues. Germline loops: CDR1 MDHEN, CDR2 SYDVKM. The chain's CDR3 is CASRVPGQPNNEQFF. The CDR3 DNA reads TGTGCCAGCAGAGTTCCGGGACAGCCGAACAATGAGCAGTTCTTC.

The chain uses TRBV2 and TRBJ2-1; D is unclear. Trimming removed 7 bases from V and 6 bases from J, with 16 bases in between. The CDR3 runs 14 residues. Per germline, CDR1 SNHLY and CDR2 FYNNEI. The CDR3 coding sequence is TGTGCCAGCACCCCGTTGACCCCTAGCAATGAGCAGTTCTTC. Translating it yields CASTPLTPSNEQFF.

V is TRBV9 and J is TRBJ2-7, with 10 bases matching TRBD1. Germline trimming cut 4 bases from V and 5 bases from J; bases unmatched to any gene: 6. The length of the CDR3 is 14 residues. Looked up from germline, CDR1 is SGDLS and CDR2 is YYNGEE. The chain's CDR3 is CASSFRDRGDEQYF. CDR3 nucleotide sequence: TGTGCCAGCAGCTTCCGGGACAGGGGCGACGAGCAGTACTTC.